This T cell receptor beta chain was captured by sequencing in a study of CD8 T cells in ankylosing spondylitis. Notes on the study in general: Within matched ankylosing spondylitis synovial fluid, disease-linked clones were reportedly significantly enriched.

The length of the CDR3 is 12 residues. Germline loops: CDR1 MNHNS, CDR2 SASEGT. V lost 5 bases and J 4 bases, leaving 6 bases between the germline ends. This clonotype was observed a few times. What it recognizes is unknown. TCRdb redid the calling of the 5' RACE reads with MiXCR, one entry per CDR3 protein. The sample contains about 160,000 distinct CDR3 sequences, about 16% of which appear only once. The chain employs TRBV6-1 and TRBJ2-1; D call uncertain. The origin of this receptor is a male donor with ankylosing spondylitis or in good health (not recorded which). The source material was blood, either unsorted or a sorted T cell fraction (not recorded which). The CDR3: CASSQSYNEQFF. CDR3 coding DNA: TGTGCCAGCAGTCAGTCTTACAATGAGCAGTTCTTC.